This T cell receptor beta chain comes out of a study of T cell responses to AZD1222 COVID-19 vaccine. In germline, CDR1 is SGHAT, CDR2 FQNNGV. V trimming: 1 base; J trimming: 8 bases; junction bases outside the gene matches: 7. The CDR3 has 17 amino acids. This table comes from immunoSEQ multiplex PCR, and its TCRdb copy is limited to in-frame clones, with some not included. Here the sample spans about 120,000 clones, 92% being singletons. The chain recombines TRBV11-2 with TRBJ2-1; TRBD2 matches at 14 bases. The sequence derives from an adult in good health. The sample here was peripheral blood, taken on day 0 of AZD1222 vaccination. The CDR3: CASSLGGLAGGSHEQFF. CDR3 DNA: TGTGCCAGCAGCTTAGGAGGACTAGCGGGAGGATCCCATGAGCAGTTCTTC.